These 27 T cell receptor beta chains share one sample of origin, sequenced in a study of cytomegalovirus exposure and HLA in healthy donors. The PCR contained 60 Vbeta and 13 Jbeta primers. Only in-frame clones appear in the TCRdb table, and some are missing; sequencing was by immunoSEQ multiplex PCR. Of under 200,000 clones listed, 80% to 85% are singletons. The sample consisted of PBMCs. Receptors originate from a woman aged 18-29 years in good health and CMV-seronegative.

The CDR3 spells CASSVTGGRLVTGELFF. The CDR3 nucleotides read TGTGCCAGCAGCGTAACTGGGGGCAGGTTGGTCACCGGGGAGCTGTTTTTT. V gene TRBV9 combines with J gene TRBJ2-2, with D maybe TRBD1 (6 bases). This CDR3 is 17 amino acids long. The ends were cut back, 1 base at V and 4 bases at J, with 17 bases in the middle. CDR1 and CDR2 from the germline V gene are SGDLS and YYNGEE.

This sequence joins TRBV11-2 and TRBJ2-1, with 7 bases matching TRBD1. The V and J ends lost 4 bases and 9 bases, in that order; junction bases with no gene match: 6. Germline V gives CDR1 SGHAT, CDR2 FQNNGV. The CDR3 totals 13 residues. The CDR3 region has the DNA TGTGCCAGCAGCTCCTACAGGGACAGTGAGCAGTTCTTC. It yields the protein CASSSYRDSEQFF. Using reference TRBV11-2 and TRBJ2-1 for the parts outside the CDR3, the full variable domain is EAGVAQSPRYKIIEKRQSVAFWCNPISGHATLYWYQQILGQGPKLLIQFQNNGVVDDSQLPKDRFSAERLKGVDSTLKIQPAKLEDSAVYLCASSSYRDSEQFFGPGTRLTVL.

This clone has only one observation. In DNA, the CDR3 is TGTGCCAGTAGTACCGCGGGACAGGGCTACGAGCAGTACTTC. It is translated as CASSTAGQGYEQYF. This chain connects TRBV19 to TRBJ2-7; 9 nucleotides align to TRBD1. The CDR3 is 14 amino acids. Germline CDR1 and CDR2: LNHDA and SQIVND (reference sequence). V lost 4 bases to trimming and J lost 3 bases; unmatched junction nucleotides: 4.

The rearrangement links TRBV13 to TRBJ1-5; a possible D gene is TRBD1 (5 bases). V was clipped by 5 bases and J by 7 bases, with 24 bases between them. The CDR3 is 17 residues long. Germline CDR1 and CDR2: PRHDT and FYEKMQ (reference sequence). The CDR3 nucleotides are TGTGCCAGCAGCCTAGAAGGAGGAGGGACGCCCGGACAGCCCCAGCATTTT. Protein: CASSLEGGGTPGQPQHF.

CDR3 bases: TGTGCCAGCAGCTTAGTACAGGGGATCGGCTACACCTTC. Protein product: CASSLVQGIGYTF. The rearrangement joins TRBV7-2 to TRBJ1-2; 7 bases match TRBD1. The germline V gene encodes CDR1 SGHTA and CDR2 FQGNSA. With 1 base clipped from V and 8 bases from J, the junction kept 4 bases outside the gene matches. This CDR3 has 13 residues. Combining the CDR3 with reference TRBV7-2 and TRBJ1-2 gives the whole variable domain GAGVSQSPSNKVTEKGKDVELRCDPISGHTALYWYRQSLGQGLEFLIYFQGNSAPDKSGLPSDRFSAERTGGSVSTLTIQRTQQEDSAVYLCASSLVQGIGYTFGSGTRLTVV.

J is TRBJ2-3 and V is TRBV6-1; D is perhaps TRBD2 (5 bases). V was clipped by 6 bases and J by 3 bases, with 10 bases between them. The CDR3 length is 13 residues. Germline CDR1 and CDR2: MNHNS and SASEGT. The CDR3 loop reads CASRNGGTDTQYF. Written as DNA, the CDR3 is TGTGCCAGCAGGAATGGCGGGACAGATACGCAGTATTTT.

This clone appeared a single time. CDR3 coding DNA: TGTGCCAGCAAGGCTAGCCGGCATGAGCAGTTCTTC. Protein: CASKASRHEQFF. The V call is TRBV25-1, the J call TRBJ2-1; TRBD2 is a possible D gene (5 bases). Germline V gene data show CDR1 as MGHDK and CDR2 as SYGVNS. This CDR3 has 12 residues. Trimming removed 7 bases from V and 8 bases from J, with 12 bases in between.

The CDR3 sequence: CASSLTGQGILSYGYTF. The DNA for the CDR3 is TGCGCCAGCAGCCTGACGGGACAGGGCATCCTATCCTATGGCTACACCTTC. V is TRBV4-1 and J is TRBJ1-2; 9 nucleotides line up with TRBD1. The CDR3 loop spans 17 amino acids. The germline gives CDR1 MGHRA, CDR2 YSYEKL. The V and J ends lost 4 bases and 4 bases, in that order; junction bases with no gene match: 13.

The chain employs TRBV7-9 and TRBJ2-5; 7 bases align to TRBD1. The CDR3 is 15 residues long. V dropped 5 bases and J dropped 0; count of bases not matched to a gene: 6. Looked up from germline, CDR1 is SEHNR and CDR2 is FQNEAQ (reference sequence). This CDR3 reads CASSSRDSHQETQYF. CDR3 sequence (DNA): TGTGCCAGCAGCAGCCGGGACAGCCACCAAGAGACCCAGTACTTC.

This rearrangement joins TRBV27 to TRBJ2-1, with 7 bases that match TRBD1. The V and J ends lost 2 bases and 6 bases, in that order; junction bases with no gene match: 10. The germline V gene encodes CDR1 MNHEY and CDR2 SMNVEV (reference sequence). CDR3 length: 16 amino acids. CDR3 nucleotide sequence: TGTGCCAGCAGTTTAGAGGGGGCGCGGTGGGGCAATGAGCAGTTCTTC. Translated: CASSLEGARWGNEQFF.

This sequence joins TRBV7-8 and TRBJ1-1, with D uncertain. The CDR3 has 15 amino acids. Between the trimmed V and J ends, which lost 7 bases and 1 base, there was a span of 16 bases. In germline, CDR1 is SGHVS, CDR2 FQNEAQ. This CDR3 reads CASTLGGIENTEAFF. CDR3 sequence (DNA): TGTGCCAGCACCCTGGGAGGCATAGAGAACACTGAAGCTTTCTTT. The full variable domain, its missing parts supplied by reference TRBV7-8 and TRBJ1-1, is GAGVSQSPRYKVAKRGQDVALRCDPISGHVSLFWYQQALGQGPEFLTYFQNEAQLDKSGLPSDRFFAERPEGSVSTLKIQRTQQEDSAVYLCASTLGGIENTEAFFGQGTRLTVV.

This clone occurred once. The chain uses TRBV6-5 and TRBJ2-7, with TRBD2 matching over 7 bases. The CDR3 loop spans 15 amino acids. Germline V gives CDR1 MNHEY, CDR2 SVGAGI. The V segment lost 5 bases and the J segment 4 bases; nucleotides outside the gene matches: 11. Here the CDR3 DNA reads TGTGCCAGCAGTCCCACCGATGCTAGCGGATACGAGCAGTACTTC. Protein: CASSPTDASGYEQYF.

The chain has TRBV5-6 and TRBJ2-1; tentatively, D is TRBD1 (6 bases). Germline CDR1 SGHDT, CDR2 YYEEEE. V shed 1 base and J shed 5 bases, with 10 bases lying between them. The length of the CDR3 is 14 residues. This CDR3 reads CASSLPDRDNEQFF. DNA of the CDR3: TGTGCCAGCAGCTTGCCGGACAGAGACAATGAGCAGTTCTTC.

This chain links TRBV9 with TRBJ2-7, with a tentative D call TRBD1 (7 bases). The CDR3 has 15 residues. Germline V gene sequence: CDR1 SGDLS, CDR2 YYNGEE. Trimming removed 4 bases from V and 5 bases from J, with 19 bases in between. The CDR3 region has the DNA TGTGCCAGCAGCCCCCGACTAGACAGGGCCCACGAGCAGTACTTC. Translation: CASSPRLDRAHEQYF.

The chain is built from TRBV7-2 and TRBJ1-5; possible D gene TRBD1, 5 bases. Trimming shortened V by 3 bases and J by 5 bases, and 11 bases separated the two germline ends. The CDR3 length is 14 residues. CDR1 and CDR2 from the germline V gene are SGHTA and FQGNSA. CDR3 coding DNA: TGTGCCAGCAGCTTGACAGTGAGCGATCAGCCCCAGCATTTT. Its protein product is CASSLTVSDQPQHF. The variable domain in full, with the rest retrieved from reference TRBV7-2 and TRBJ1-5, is GAGVSQSPSNKVTEKGKDVELRCDPISGHTALYWYRQSLGQGLEFLIYFQGNSAPDKSGLPSDRFSAERTGGSVSTLTIQRTQQEDSAVYLCASSLTVSDQPQHFGDGTRLSIL.

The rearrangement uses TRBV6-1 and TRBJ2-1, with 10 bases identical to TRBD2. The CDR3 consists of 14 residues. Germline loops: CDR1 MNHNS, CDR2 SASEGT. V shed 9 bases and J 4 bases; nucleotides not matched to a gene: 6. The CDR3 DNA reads TGTGCCAGTGAGAGCGGGGGGGCTTACAATGAGCAGTTCTTC. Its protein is CASESGGAYNEQFF.

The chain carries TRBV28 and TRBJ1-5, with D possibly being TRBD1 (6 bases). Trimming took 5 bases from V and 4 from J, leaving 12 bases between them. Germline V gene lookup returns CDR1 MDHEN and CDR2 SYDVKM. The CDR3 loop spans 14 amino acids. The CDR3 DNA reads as TGTGCCAGCAGTCTCGGGACAAGGAATCAGCCCCAGCATTTT. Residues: CASSLGTRNQPQHF.

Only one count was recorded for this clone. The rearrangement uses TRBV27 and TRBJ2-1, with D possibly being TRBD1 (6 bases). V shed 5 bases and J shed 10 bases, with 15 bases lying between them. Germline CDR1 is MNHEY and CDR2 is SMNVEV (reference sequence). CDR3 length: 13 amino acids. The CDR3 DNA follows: TGTGCCAGCAGTCAATTAGGGACACTCGAGCAGTTCTTC. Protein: CASSQLGTLEQFF.

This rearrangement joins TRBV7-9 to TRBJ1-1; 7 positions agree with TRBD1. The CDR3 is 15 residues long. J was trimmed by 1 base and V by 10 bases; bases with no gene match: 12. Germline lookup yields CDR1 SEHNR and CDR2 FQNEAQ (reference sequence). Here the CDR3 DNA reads TGTGCCAACACGGGATTGGGGACAGCGAACACTGAAGCTTTCTTT. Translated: CANTGLGTANTEAFF.

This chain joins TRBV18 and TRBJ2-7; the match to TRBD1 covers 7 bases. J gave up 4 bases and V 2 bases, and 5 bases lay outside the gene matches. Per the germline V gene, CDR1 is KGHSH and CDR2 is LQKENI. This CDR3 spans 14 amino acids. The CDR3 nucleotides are TGTGCCAGCTCACCAAGCGACAGGGCGTACGAGCAGTACTTC. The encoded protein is CASSPSDRAYEQYF.

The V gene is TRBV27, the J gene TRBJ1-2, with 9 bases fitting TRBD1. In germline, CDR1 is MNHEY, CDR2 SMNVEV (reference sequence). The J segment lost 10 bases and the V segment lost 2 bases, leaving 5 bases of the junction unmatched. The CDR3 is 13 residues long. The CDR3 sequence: CASSLGTGNVYTF. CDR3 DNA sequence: TGTGCCAGCAGTTTAGGGACAGGGAACGTCTACACCTTC.

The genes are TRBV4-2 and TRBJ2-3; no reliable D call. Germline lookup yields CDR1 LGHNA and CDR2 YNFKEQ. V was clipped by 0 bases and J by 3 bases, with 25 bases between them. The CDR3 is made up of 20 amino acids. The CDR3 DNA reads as TGTGCCAGCAGCCAAGATTTTCTAGTCGCATCGGCCGCCGGGACAGATACGCAGTATTTT. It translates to CASSQDFLVASAAGTDTQYF.

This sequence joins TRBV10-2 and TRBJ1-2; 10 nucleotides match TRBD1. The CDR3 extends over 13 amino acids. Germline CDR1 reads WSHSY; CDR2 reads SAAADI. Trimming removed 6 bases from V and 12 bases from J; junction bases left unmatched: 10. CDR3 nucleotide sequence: TGCGCCAGCAGGCCCGGGACAGGGGAAATAGACACCTTC. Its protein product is CASRPGTGEIDTF.

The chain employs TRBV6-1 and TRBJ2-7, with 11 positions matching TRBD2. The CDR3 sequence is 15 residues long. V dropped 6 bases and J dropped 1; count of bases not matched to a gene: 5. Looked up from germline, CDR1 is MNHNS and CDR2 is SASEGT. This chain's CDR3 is CASSQLAGASYEQYF. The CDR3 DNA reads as TGTGCCAGCAGCCAACTAGCGGGGGCGTCCTACGAGCAGTACTTC.

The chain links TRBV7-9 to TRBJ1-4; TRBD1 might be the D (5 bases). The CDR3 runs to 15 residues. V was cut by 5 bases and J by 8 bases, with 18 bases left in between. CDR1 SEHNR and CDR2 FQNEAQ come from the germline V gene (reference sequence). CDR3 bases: TGTGCCAGCAGCCCCCGGGACTCTCCAAGAGAAAAACTGTTTTTT. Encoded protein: CASSPRDSPREKLFF.

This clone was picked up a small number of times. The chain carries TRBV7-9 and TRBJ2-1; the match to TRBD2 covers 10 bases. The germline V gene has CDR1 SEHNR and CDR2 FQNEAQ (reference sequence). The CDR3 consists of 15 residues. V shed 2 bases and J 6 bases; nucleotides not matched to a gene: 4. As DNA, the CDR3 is TGTGCCAGCAGCTTACTAGCGGGAGTGATCAATGAGCAGTTCTTC. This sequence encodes CASSLLAGVINEQFF.

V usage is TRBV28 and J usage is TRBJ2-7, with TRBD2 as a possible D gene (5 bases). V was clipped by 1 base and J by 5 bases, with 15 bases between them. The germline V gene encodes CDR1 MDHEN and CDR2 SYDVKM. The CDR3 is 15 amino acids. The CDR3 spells CASSLSAGGPDEQYF. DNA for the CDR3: TGTGCCAGCAGTTTATCCGCAGGAGGACCCGACGAGCAGTACTTC.